This passage covers 20 T cell receptor beta chains from one sample sequenced in a study of T-cell reconstitution after alpha-beta-depleted transplantation in children. As it was prepared, the TCRbeta library received unique molecular identifiers. Each CDR3 protein gets one entry after TCRdb re-called the PCR reads with MiXCR. The table includes around 250,000 distinct CDR3 sequences, around 25% detected once. Specimen: PBMCs, collected before TCRalphabeta/CD19-depleted stem cell transplant. These receptors were obtained from a girl aged 2-10 years with Fanconi anemia, due to receive a stem cell transplant.

This chain connects TRBV20-1 to TRBJ1-5, with D perhaps TRBD1 (6 bases). Trimming took off 6 bases at V and 3 bases at J, with 15 bases between the two ends. In germline, CDR1 is DFQATT, CDR2 SNEGSKA (reference sequence). The CDR3 spans 14 residues. The CDR3 here is CSALMGGPNQPQHF. As DNA, the CDR3 is TGCAGTGCCCTAATGGGGGGGCCCAATCAGCCCCAGCATTTT.

This chain links TRBV7-2 with TRBJ2-1; D is uncertain. This CDR3 spans 13 amino acids. Germline V CDR1 and CDR2: SGHTA, FQGNSA. V gave up 3 bases and J gave up 2 bases, with 5 bases separating them. The CDR3 sequence: CASSFRTYNEQFF. The CDR3 coding sequence is TGTGCCAGCAGCTTCAGAACCTACAATGAGCAGTTCTTC. Using reference TRBV7-2 and TRBJ2-1 for the parts outside the CDR3, the full variable domain is GAGVSQSPSNKVTEKGKDVELRCDPISGHTALYWYRQSLGQGLEFLIYFQGNSAPDKSGLPSDRFSAERTGGSVSTLTIQRTQQEDSAVYLCASSFRTYNEQFFGPGTRLTVL.

This clonotype was seen ten or more times. The chain joins TRBV12-3 or TRBV12-4 to TRBJ2-2; a possible D gene is TRBD2 (6 bases). Trimming took off 0 bases at V and 4 bases at J, with 9 bases between the two ends. This CDR3 is 15 amino acids long. The CDR3 protein is CASSLAGGFTGELFF. In DNA form, the CDR3 reads TGTGCCAGCAGTTTAGCGGGAGGTTTCACCGGGGAGCTGTTTTTT.

The genes are TRBV13 and TRBJ2-5; D is perhaps TRBD2 (5 bases). Trimming cost V 6 bases and J 3 bases, with 17 bases left between them. This CDR3 contains 15 residues. Germline V gene data show CDR1 as PRHDT and CDR2 as FYEKMQ (reference sequence). CDR3 bases: TGTGCCAGCAGGAAATGGGGAGTCAGGAAAGAGACCCAGTACTTC. This gives the protein CASRKWGVRKETQYF.

This clonotype was detected many times. The J gene is TRBJ1-5, the V gene TRBV29-1; D is perhaps TRBD1 (5 bases). This CDR3 contains 13 residues. Germline-derived CDR1 and CDR2 are SQVTM and ANQGSEA. Deletions cut 4 bases from V and 2 bases from J, with 9 bases between. Here the CDR3 reads CSVAQGGNQPQHF. The CDR3 DNA is TGCAGCGTTGCCCAGGGTGGCAATCAGCCCCAGCATTTT.

This clonotype was seen many times. This chain uses TRBV7-2 with TRBJ2-4; D is perhaps TRBD2 (6 bases). V lost 5 bases and J 0 bases, leaving 8 bases between the germline ends. Germline V gene lookup returns CDR1 SGHTA and CDR2 FQGNSA. The CDR3 totals 14 residues. CDR3 sequence: CASSPGLAKNIQYF. The CDR3 nucleotides are TGTGCCAGCAGCCCGGGACTAGCCAAAAACATTCAGTACTTC.

This chain uses TRBV20-1 with TRBJ2-3; possible D gene TRBD1, 5 bases. The CDR3 has 13 residues. The germline V gene has CDR1 DFQATT and CDR2 SNEGSKA (reference sequence). V lost 0 bases and J lost 4, with 8 bases in between. CDR3 sequence: CSARDQGSDTQYF. The CDR3 nucleotides read TGCAGTGCTAGAGACCAGGGTTCAGATACGCAGTATTTT.

This clonotype was counted a few times. V and J are TRBV20-1 and TRBJ2-1; D is uncertain. Germline CDR1 DFQATT, CDR2 SNEGSKA (reference sequence). The CDR3 length is 15 residues. V dropped 0 bases and J dropped 1 base, with 10 bases sitting between them. The CDR3 loop is CSARDLRRSYNEQFF. The CDR3 DNA is TGCAGTGCTAGAGATCTCAGGCGGTCCTACAATGAGCAGTTCTTC.

This clonotype was recorded a few times. The rearrangement joins TRBV20-1 to TRBJ1-2; D unclear. CDR1 and CDR2 from the germline V gene are DFQATT and SNEGSKA (reference sequence). Trimming shortened V by 4 bases and J by 0 bases, and 6 bases separated the two germline ends. This CDR3 has 12 amino acids. In DNA, the CDR3 is TGCAGTGCTACGGGGACTAACTATGGCTACACCTTC. It is translated as CSATGTNYGYTF.

This clonotype was observed many times. The chain joins TRBV3-1 to TRBJ1-2, with 7 bases lining up with TRBD1. The germline V gene encodes CDR1 LGHDT and CDR2 YNNKEL (reference sequence). This CDR3 is built from 16 residues. Germline trimming cut 0 bases from V and 8 bases from J; bases unmatched to any gene: 12. The CDR3 reads CASSQDHRGLSGGYTF. CDR3 nucleotide sequence: TGTGCCAGCAGCCAAGATCATAGGGGGCTTTCGGGGGGCTACACCTTC. The full variable domain, rest sourced from reference TRBV3-1 and TRBJ1-2, is DTAVSQTPKYLVTQMGNDKSIKCEQNLGHDTMYWYKQDSKKFLKIMFSYNNKELIINETVPNRFSPKSPDKAHLNLHINSLELGDSAVYFCASSQDHRGLSGGYTFGSGTRLTVV.

This clonotype was recorded many times. The chain has TRBV12-3 or TRBV12-4 and TRBJ2-5, with 9 nucleotides matching TRBD2. The CDR3 is 14 residues long. Trimming removed 2 bases from V and 4 bases from J; junction bases left unmatched: 2. This CDR3 is CASSLMTSGETQYF. For the CDR3, the DNA is TGTGCCAGCAGTTTAATGACTAGCGGAGAGACCCAGTACTTC.

The sample holds a few counts of this clonotype. The chain joins TRBV28 to TRBJ2-3, with D possibly being TRBD1 (5 bases). The CDR3 spans 17 residues. Germline CDR1 and CDR2: MDHEN and SYDVKM. The V end lost 6 bases, the J end lost 6 bases, and 25 bases lay between the germline ends. The CDR3 sequence is CASRGPAYRTVTDTQYF. The CDR3 nucleotides are TGTGCCAGCAGGGGGCCCGCGTACAGGACGGTCACCGATACGCAGTATTTT. Full variable domain (rest looked up from reference TRBV28 and TRBJ2-3): DVKVTQSSRYLVKRTGEKVFLECVQDMDHENMFWYRQDPGLGLRLIYFSYDVKMKEKGDIPEGYSVSREKKERFSLILESASTNQTSMYLCASRGPAYRTVTDTQYFGPGTRLTVL.

This clonotype was found a few times. The chain joins TRBV7-8 to TRBJ2-7, with 8 bases lining up with TRBD2. Germline-derived CDR1 and CDR2 are SGHVS and FQNEAQ. Trimming removed 0 bases from V and 1 base from J; junction bases left unmatched: 2. This CDR3 contains 15 residues. Here the CDR3 reads CASSLASGTSYEQYF. DNA of the CDR3: TGTGCCAGCAGCTTAGCTAGCGGGACGTCCTACGAGCAGTACTTC.

This clonotype has a count of ten or more. The V and J genes are TRBV6-5 and TRBJ2-2; no firm D call. Germline CDR1 is MNHEY and CDR2 is SVGAGI. The CDR3 spans 12 residues. Between the trimmed V and J ends, which lost 6 bases and 6 bases, there was a span of 8 bases. CDR3 protein: CASRRDPGELFF. CDR3 nucleotide sequence: TGTGCCAGCAGAAGGGATCCCGGGGAGCTGTTTTTT.

Many counts were recorded for this clonotype. The rearrangement joins TRBV12-3 or TRBV12-4 to TRBJ2-1, with 8 bases that match TRBD2. The V gene end was trimmed by 3 bases and the J gene end by 6 bases; junction bases not matched to a gene: 4. The CDR3 is 14 residues long. DNA of the CDR3: TGTGCCAGCAGTTTCTCGGGGGGGGGCAATGAGCAGTTCTTC. As protein: CASSFSGGGNEQFF.

The chain is built from TRBV5-1 and TRBJ2-5, with D tentatively TRBD1 (5 bases). V shed 7 bases and J shed 4 bases, with 17 bases lying between them. Germline V CDR1 and CDR2: SGHRS, YFSETQ. This CDR3 has 14 residues. As DNA, the CDR3 is TGCGCCAGCTTCCCCGGGCAGGGCCGAGAGACCCAGTACTTC. The encoded protein is CASFPGQGRETQYF. The whole variable domain, remainder taken from reference TRBV5-1 and TRBJ2-5, is KAGVTQTPRYLIKTRGQQVTLSCSPISGHRSVSWYQQTPGQGLQFLFEYFSETQRNKGNFPGRFSGRQFSNSRSEMNVSTLELGDSALYLCASFPGQGRETQYFGPGTRLLVL.

This clonotype has ten or more counts. The rearrangement joins TRBV29-1 to TRBJ2-7; the D gene is possibly TRBD1 (6 bases). Germline CDR1 is SQVTM and CDR2 is ANQGSEA. Deletions cut 6 bases from V and 6 bases from J, with 9 bases between. The CDR3 is made up of 10 amino acids. The CDR3 coding sequence is TGCAGCGTCACAGGGACCGAGCAGTACTTC. Its translation: CSVTGTEQYF.

This sequence joins TRBV11-2 and TRBJ2-1; TRBD2 matches 9 bases. With 1 base clipped from V and 3 bases from J, the junction kept 4 bases outside the gene matches. The length of the CDR3 is 16 residues. In germline, CDR1 is SGHAT, CDR2 FQNNGV. CDR3 sequence (DNA): TGTGCCAGCAGCTTAGGAGCGGGAGGCGACTACAATGAGCAGTTCTTC. Encoded protein: CASSLGAGGDYNEQFF.

In nucleotides, the CDR3 is TGCAGTGCCCAGACCCGAAAGGGGGAGACCCAGTACTTC. It is translated as CSAQTRKGETQYF. The chain joins TRBV20-1 to TRBJ2-5; possibly TRBD1 for D (5 bases). This CDR3 comprises 13 residues. Germline loops: CDR1 DFQATT, CDR2 SNEGSKA (reference sequence). V lost 6 bases and J lost 5, with 16 bases in between.

V gene TRBV18 combines with J gene TRBJ2-7; 8 bases map to TRBD1. Germline V CDR1 and CDR2: KGHSH, LQKENI. The ends lost 2 bases at V and 6 bases at J; junction bases unmatched: 12. CDR3 length equals 16 residues. CDR3 in amino acids: CASSPRVSGQGSEQYF. Written as DNA, the CDR3 is TGTGCCAGCTCACCAAGAGTTTCCGGACAGGGTAGCGAGCAGTACTTC.